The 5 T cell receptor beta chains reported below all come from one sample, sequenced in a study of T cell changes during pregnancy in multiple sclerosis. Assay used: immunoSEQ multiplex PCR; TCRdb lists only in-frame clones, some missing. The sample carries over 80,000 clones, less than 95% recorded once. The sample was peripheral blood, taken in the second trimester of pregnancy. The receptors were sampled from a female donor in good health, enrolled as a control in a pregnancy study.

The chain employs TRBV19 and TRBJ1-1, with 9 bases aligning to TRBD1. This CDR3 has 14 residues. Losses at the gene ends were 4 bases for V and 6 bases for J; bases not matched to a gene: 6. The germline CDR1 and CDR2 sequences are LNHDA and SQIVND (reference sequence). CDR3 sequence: CASSTNRGQAEAFF. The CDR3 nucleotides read TGTGCCAGTAGTACAAACAGGGGGCAAGCTGAAGCTTTCTTT.

The CDR3 nucleotides read TGTGCCAGCAGCGAGACAGGTAGCAATCAGCCCCAGCATTTT. This sequence encodes CASSETGSNQPQHF. The chain carries TRBV9 and TRBJ1-5; possibly TRBD1 for D (6 bases). The CDR3 runs 14 residues. V was trimmed by 3 bases and J by 0 bases, leaving 7 bases between them. Looked up from germline, CDR1 is SGDLS and CDR2 is YYNGEE. Filled out from reference TRBV9 and TRBJ1-5, the complete variable domain reads DSGVTQTPKHLITATGQRVTLRCSPRSGDLSVYWYQQSLDQGLQFLIQYYNGEERAKGNILERFSAQQFPDLHSELNLSSLELGDSALYFCASSETGSNQPQHFGDGTRLSIL.

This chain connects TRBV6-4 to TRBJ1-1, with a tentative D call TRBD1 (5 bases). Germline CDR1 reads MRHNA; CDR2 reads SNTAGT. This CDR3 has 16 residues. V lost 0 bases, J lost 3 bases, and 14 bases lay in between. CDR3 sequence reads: CASSDSGLGGDTEAFF. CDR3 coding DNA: TGTGCCAGCAGTGACTCAGGGCTCGGAGGGGACACTGAAGCTTTCTTT.

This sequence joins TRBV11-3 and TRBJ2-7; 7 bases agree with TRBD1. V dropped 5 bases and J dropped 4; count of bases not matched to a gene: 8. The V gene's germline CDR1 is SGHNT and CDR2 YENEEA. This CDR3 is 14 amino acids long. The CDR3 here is CASSPGTASYEQYF. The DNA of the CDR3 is TGTGCCAGCAGCCCCGGGACAGCTTCATACGAGCAGTACTTC.

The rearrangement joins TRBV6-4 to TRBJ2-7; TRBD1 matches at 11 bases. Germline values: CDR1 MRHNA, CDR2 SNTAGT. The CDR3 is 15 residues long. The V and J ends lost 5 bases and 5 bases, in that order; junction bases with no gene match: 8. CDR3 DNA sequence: TGTGCCAGCAGTTCCGGGACAGGGGGAGGCGACGAGCAGTACTTC. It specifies CASSSGTGGGDEQYF.